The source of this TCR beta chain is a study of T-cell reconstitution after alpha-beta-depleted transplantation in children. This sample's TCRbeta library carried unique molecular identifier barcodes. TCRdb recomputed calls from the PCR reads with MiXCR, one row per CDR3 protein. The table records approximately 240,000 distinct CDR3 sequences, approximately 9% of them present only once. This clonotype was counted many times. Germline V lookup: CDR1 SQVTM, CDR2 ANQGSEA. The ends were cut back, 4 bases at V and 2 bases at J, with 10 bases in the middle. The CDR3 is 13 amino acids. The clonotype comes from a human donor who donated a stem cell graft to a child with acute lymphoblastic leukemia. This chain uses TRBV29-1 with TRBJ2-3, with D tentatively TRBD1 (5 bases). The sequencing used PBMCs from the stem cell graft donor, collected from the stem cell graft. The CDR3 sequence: CSVGGRHTDTQYF. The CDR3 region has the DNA TGCAGCGTTGGGGGCAGACACACAGATACGCAGTATTTT.